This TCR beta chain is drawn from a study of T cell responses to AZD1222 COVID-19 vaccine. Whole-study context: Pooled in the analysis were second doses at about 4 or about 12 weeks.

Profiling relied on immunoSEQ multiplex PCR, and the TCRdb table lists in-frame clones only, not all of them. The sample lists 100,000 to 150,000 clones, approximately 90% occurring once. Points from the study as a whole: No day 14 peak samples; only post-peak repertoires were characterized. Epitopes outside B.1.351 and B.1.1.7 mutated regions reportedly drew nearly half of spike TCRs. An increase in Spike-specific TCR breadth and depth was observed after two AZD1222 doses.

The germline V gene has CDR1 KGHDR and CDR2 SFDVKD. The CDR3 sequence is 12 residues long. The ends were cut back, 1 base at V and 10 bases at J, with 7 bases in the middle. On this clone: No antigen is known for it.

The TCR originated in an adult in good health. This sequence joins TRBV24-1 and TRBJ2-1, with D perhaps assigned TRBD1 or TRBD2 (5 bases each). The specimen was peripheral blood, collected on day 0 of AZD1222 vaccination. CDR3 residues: CATSDFRDEQFF. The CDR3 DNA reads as TGTGCCACCAGTGATTTTAGGGACGAGCAGTTCTTC.